This entry features one T cell receptor beta chain sequence. This sample stems from a study of blood T cell repertoires in COVID-19. Across the whole study: Italy, Spain and the United States were the sources of the convalescent and acute COVID-19 samples. T cells, B-cell-depleted T cells, or PBMCs provided the cDNA or gDNA that served as material.

Study processing details: Reference gene primer amplification gave nucleated cell count estimates. TCRdb's table, derived via immunoSEQ multiplex PCR, lists solely in-frame clones and lacks some. That table gives V, J and clone size, and the DNA gave D and trimming. The data hold about 85,000 clones, with more than 65% observed a single time. The V segment lost 0 bases and the J segment 7 bases; nucleotides outside the gene matches: 3. This CDR3 has 14 amino acids. Germline V gene sequence: CDR1 MNHNY, CDR2 SVGAGI (reference sequence). The sequence came from a man aged 65-85 years with acute or convalescent COVID-19. The material sequenced was peripheral blood. V and J are TRBV6-6 and TRBJ1-1, with 9 bases that match TRBD1. The CDR3 DNA is TGTGCCAGCAGTTACTCGACAGGGGGTGGTGAAGCTTTCTTT. Protein sequence: CASSYSTGGGEAFF.